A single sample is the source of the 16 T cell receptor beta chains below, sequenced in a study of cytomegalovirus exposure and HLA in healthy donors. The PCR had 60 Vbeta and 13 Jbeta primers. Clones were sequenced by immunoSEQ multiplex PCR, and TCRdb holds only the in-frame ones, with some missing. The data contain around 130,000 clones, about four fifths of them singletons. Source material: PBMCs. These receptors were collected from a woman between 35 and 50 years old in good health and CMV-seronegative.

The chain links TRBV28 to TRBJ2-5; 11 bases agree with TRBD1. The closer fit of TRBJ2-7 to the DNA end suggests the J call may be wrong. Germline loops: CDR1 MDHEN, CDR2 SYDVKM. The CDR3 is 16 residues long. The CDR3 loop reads CASSLLGQGAFDEQYF. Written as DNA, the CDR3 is TGTGCCAGCAGTCTCCTCGGACAGGGGGCTTTCGACGAGCAGTACTTC.

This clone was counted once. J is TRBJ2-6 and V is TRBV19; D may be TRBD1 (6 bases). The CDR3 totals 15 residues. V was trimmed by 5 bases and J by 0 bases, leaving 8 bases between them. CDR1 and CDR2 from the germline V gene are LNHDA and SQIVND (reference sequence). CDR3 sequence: CASSEQGSGANVLTF. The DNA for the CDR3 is TGTGCCAGTAGTGAACAGGGCTCTGGGGCCAACGTCCTGACTTTC. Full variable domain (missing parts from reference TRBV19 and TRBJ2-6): DGGITQSPKYLFRKEGQNVTLSCEQNLNHDAMYWYRQDPGQGLRLIYYSQIVNDFQKGDIAEGYSVSREKKESFPLTVTSAQKNPTAFYLCASSEQGSGANVLTFGAGSRLTVL.

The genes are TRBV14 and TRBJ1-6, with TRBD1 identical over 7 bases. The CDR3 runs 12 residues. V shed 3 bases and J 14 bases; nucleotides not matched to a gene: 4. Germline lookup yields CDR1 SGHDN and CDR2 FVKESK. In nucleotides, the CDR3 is TGTGCCAGCAGCCAGAGACAGGGATCCCTCCACTTT. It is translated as CASSQRQGSLHF.

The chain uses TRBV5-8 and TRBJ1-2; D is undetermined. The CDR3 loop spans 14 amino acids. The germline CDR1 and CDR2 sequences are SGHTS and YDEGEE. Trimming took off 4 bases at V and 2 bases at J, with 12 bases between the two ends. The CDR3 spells CASSPWGANYGYTF. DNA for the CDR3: TGTGCCAGCAGCCCCTGGGGAGCAAACTATGGCTACACCTTC. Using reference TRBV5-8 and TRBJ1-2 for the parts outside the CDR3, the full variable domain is EAGVTQSPTHLIKTRGQQATLRCSPISGHTSVYWYQQALGLGLQFLLWYDEGEERNRGNFPPRFSGRQFPNYSSELNVNALELEDSALYLCASSPWGANYGYTFGSGTRLTVV.

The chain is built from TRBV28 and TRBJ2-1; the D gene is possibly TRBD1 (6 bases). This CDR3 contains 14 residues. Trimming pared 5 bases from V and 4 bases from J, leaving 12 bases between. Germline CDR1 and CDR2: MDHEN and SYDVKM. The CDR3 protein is CASSTPGQYNEQFF. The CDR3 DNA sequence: TGTGCCAGCAGTACACCGGGACAATACAATGAGCAGTTCTTC.

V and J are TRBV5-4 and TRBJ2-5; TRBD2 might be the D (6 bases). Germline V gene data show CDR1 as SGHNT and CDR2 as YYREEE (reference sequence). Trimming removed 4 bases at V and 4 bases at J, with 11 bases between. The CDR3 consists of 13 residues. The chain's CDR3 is CASSGAGGETQYF. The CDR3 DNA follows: TGTGCCAGCAGCGGGGCCGGGGGAGAGACCCAGTACTTC.

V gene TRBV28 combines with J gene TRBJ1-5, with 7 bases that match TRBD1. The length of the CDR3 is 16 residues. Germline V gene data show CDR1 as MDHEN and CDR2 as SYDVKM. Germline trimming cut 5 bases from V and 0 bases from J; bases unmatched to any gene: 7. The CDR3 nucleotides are TGTGCCAGCAGTACAAACAGGGGCTATAGCAATCAGCCCCAGCATTTT. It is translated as CASSTNRGYSNQPQHF.

DNA for the CDR3: TGTGCCAGCAGCCTGAGCGGGAGCCGCAAAAACATTCAGTACTTC. Its protein product is CASSLSGSRKNIQYF. The V and J genes are TRBV7-9 and TRBJ2-4; 8 nucleotides match TRBD2. This CDR3 region has 15 residues. V dropped 5 bases and J dropped 3; count of bases not matched to a gene: 6. The germline V gene encodes CDR1 SEHNR and CDR2 FQNEAQ (reference sequence). The entire variable domain, with the rest obtained from reference TRBV7-9 and TRBJ2-4, is as follows: DTGVSQNPRHKITKRGQNVTFRCDPISEHNRLYWYRQTLGQGPEFLTYFQNEAQLEKSRLLSDRFSAERPKGSFSTLEIQRTEQGDSAMYLCASSLSGSRKNIQYFGAGTRLSVL.

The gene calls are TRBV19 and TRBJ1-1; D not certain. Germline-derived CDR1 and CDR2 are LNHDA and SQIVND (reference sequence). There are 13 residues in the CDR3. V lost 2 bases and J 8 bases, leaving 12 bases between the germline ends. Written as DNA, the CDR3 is TGTGCCAGTAGTATAAATGGAGGACTCGAAGCTTTCTTT. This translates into CASSINGGLEAFF.

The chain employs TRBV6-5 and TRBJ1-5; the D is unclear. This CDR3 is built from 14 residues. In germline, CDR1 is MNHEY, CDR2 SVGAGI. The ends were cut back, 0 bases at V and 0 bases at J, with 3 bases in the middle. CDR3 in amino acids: CASSYSNSNQPQHF. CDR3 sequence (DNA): TGTGCCAGCAGTTACTCTAATAGCAATCAGCCCCAGCATTTT.

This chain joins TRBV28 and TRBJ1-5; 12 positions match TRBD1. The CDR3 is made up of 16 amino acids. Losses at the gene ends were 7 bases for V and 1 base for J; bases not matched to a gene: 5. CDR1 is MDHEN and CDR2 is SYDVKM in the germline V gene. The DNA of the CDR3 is TGTGCCAGCACCGGGGACAGGGGGCTAAGCAATCAGCCCCAGCATTTT. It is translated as CASTGDRGLSNQPQHF. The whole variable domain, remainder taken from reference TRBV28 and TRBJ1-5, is DVKVTQSSRYLVKRTGEKVFLECVQDMDHENMFWYRQDPGLGLRLIYFSYDVKMKEKGDIPEGYSVSREKKERFSLILESASTNQTSMYLCASTGDRGLSNQPQHFGDGTRLSIL.

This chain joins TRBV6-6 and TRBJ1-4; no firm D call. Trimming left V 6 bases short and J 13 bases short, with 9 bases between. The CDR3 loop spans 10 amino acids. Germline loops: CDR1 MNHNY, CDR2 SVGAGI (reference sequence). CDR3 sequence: CASREATLFF. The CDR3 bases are TGTGCCAGCAGAGAGGCTACACTGTTTTTT.

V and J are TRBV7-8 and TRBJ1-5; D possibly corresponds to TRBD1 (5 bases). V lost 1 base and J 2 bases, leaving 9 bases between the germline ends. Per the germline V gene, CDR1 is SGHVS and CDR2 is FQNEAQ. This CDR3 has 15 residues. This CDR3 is CASSLGQGRNQPQHF. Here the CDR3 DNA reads TGTGCCAGCAGCTTAGGTCAGGGCCGCAATCAGCCCCAGCATTTT.

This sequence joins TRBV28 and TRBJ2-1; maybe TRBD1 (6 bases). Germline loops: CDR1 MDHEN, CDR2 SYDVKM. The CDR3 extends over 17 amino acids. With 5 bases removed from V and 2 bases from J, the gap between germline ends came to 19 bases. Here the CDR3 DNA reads TGTGCCAGCAGTATGCAAACCGGGACACTTACCTACAATGAGCAGTTCTTC. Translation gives CASSMQTGTLTYNEQFF.

The CDR3 loop reads CASFGTANTQYF. The CDR3 DNA reads TGTGCCAGCTTCGGGACTGCGAATACGCAGTATTTT. The rearrangement links TRBV6-6 to TRBJ2-3; possibly TRBD2 for D (6 bases). The ends were cut back, 8 bases at V and 7 bases at J, with 13 bases in the middle. The CDR3 totals 12 residues. The germline CDR1 and CDR2 sequences are MNHNY and SVGAGI (reference sequence).

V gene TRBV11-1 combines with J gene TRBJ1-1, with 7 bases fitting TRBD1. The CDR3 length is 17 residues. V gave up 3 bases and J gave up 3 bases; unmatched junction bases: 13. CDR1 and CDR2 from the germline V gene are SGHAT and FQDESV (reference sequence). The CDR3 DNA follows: TGTGCCAGCAGCTTTTGGACAGGAAGGAAAGGGTACACTGAAGCTTTCTTT. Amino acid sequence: CASSFWTGRKGYTEAFF.